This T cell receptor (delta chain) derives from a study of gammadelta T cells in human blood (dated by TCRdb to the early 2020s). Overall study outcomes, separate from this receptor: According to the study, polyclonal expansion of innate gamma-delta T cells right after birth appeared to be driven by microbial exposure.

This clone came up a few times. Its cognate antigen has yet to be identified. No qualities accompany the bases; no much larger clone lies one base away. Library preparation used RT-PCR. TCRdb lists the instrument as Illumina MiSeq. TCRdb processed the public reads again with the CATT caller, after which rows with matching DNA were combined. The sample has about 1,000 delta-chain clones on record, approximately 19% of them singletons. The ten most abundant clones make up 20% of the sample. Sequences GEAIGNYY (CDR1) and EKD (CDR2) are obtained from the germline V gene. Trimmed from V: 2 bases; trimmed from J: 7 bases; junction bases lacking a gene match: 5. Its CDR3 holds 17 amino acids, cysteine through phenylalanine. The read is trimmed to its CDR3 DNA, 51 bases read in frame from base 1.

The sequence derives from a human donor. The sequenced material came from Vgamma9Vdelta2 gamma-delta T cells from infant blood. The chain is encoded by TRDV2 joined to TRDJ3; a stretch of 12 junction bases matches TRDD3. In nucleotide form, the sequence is TGTGCCTGTGACATTTTACTGGGGGATACTGACACCCGACAGATGTTTTTC. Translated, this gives CACDILLGDTDTRQMFF.